A single sample is the source of the 6 T cell receptor beta chains below, sequenced in a study of cytomegalovirus exposure and HLA in healthy donors. PCR primers comprised 60 Vbeta and 13 Jbeta primers. Here immunoSEQ multiplex PCR was the method, and the copy in TCRdb shows in-frame clones only, minus some. The sample contains 120,000 or so clones, 75% to 90% of which appear only once. The sample comprised PBMCs. The receptor source for this set is a man aged 40-55 years in good health and CMV-seronegative.

V gene TRBV4-1 combines with J gene TRBJ2-7; D might be TRBD2 (5 bases). Germline V gene lookup returns CDR1 MGHRA and CDR2 YSYEKL. The CDR3 totals 15 residues. Trimming removed 0 bases from V and 4 bases from J, with 13 bases in between. The CDR3, as DNA: TGCGCCAGCAGCCAAGAGGAACTAGTCGGTTACGAGCAGTACTTC. Protein: CASSQEELVGYEQYF.

This chain joins TRBV7-6 and TRBJ2-3; D ambiguous. V lost 3 bases and J 2 bases, leaving 6 bases between the germline ends. The CDR3 has 13 amino acids. CDR1 SGHVS and CDR2 FNYEAQ come from the germline V gene. CDR3 coding DNA: TGTGCCAGCAGCTTCGCTATCACAGATACGCAGTATTTT. Residues: CASSFAITDTQYF. The complete variable domain, with remaining parts taken from reference TRBV7-6 and TRBJ2-3, reads GAGVSQSPRYKVTKRGQDVALRCDPISGHVSLYWYRQALGQGPEFLTYFNYEAQQDKSGLPNDRFSAERPEGSISTLTIQRTEQRDSAMYRCASSFAITDTQYFGPGTRLTVL.

In this sample, this clone turned up once. This sequence joins TRBV9 and TRBJ2-7; 8 nucleotides align to TRBD1. Germline values: CDR1 SGDLS, CDR2 YYNGEE. The V gene end was trimmed by 4 bases and the J gene end by 4 bases; junction bases not matched to a gene: 7. CDR3 length: 14 amino acids. The DNA for the CDR3 is TGTGCCAGCAGCTTAAGACAGGGGTCATACGAGCAGTACTTC. Its protein is CASSLRQGSYEQYF.

This chain connects TRBV7-8 to TRBJ1-4, with D tentatively TRBD1 (6 bases). CDR1 SGHVS and CDR2 FQNEAQ come from the germline V gene. Trimming cost V 0 bases and J 7 bases, with 9 bases left between them. The CDR3 sequence is 14 residues long. DNA for the CDR3: TGTGCCAGCAGCTTAGCGCAGGGGACTGAAAAACTGTTTTTT. This codes for CASSLAQGTEKLFF.

The chain has TRBV15 and TRBJ1-4; possible D gene TRBD1, 6 bases. V was cut by 1 base and J by 7 bases, with 13 bases left in between. The CDR3 is 15 amino acids. Per the germline V gene, CDR1 is LNHNV and CDR2 is YYDKDF (reference sequence). The CDR3 region is CATSRGRGGGEKLFF. Written as DNA, the CDR3 is TGTGCCACCAGCAGAGGCCGGGGAGGGGGTGAAAAACTGTTTTTT. The entire variable domain, with the rest obtained from reference TRBV15 and TRBJ1-4, is as follows: DAMVIQNPRYQVTQFGKPVTLSCSQTLNHNVMYWYQQKSSQAPKLLFHYYDKDFNNEADTPDNFQSRRPNTSFCFLDIRSPGLGDTAMYLCATSRGRGGGEKLFFGSGTQLSVL.

The chain recombines TRBV18 with TRBJ1-1; D is undetermined. Germline V gene lookup returns CDR1 KGHSH and CDR2 LQKENI. Trimming removed 6 bases from V and 0 bases from J, with 8 bases in between. This CDR3 has 13 amino acids. For the CDR3, the DNA is TGTGCCAGCTCCCCGACTTTGAACACTGAAGCTTTCTTT. Translating gives CASSPTLNTEAFF.